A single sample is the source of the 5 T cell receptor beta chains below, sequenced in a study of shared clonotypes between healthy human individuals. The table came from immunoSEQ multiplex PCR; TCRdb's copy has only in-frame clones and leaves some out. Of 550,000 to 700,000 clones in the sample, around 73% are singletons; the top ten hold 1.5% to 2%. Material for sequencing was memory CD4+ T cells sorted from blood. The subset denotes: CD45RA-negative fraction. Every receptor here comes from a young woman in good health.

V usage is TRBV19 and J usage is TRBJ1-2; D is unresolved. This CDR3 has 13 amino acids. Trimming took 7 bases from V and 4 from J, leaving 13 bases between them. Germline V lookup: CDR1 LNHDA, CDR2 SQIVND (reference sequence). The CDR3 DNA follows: TGTGCCAGTAAGGAGACGGACCTCTATGGCTACACCTTC. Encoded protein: CASKETDLYGYTF.

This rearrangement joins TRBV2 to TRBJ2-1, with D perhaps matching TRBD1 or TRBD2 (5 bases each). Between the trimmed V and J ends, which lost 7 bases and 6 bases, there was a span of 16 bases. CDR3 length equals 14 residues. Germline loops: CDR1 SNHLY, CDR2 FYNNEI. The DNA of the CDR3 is TGTGCCAGCACCATAAACCGGGACCCCAATGAGCAGTTCTTC. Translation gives CASTINRDPNEQFF.

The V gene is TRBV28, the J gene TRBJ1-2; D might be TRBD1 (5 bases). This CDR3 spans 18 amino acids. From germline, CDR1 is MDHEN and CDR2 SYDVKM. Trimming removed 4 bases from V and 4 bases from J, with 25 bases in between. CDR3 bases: TGTGCCAGCAGTTCCCGAGACAGCTCCAGGTTAGGTCGCTATGGCTACACCTTC. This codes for CASSSRDSSRLGRYGYTF.

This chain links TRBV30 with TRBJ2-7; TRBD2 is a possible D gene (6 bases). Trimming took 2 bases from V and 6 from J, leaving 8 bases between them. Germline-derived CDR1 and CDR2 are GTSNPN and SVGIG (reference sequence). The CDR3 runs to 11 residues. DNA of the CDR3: TGTGCCTGGAGTTTGGGGGGCGAGCAGTACTTC. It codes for CAWSLGGEQYF.

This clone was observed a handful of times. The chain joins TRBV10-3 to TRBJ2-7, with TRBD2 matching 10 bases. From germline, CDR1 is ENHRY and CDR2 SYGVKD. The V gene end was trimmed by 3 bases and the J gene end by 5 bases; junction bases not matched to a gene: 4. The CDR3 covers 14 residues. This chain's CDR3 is CAISDGTSVHEQYF. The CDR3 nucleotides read TGTGCCATCAGTGACGGGACTAGCGTCCACGAGCAGTACTTC.